This T cell receptor beta chain was identified in a study of blood T cell repertoires in COVID-19. This clone was picked up a small number of times. Original processing notes: Amplification with reference gene primers provided the estimates of nucleated cell counts. This table comes from immunoSEQ multiplex PCR, and its TCRdb copy is limited to in-frame clones, with some not included. For V, J and clone size, that table is used; D and trimming come from the DNA. The sample yields around 250,000 clones, about 80% seen once. Enrolled through a virtual design, the participants were between roughly 18 and 100 years of age and came from some 25 US areas. CDR1 is MNHEY, CDR2 SMNVEV, per germline (reference sequence). This CDR3 is 17 amino acids long. With 5 bases removed from V and 2 bases from J, the gap between germline ends came to 22 bases.

This chain connects TRBV27 to TRBJ2-7; the D gene is possibly TRBD2 (7 bases). The sample taken for sequencing was PBMCs or T cells enriched from blood (not recorded which). This sequence originates from a man aged 50 to 59 who had recovered from COVID-19. CDR3 protein: CASSDGQTRTSPYEQYF. CDR3 DNA: TGTGCCAGCAGTGACGGACAGACAAGGACTAGTCCCTACGAGCAGTACTTC.